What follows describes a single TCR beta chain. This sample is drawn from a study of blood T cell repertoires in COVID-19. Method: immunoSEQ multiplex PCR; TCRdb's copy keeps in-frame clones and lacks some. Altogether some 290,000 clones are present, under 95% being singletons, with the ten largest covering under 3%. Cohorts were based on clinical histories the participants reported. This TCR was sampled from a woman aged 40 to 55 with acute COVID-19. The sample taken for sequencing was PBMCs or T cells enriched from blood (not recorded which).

The CDR3 DNA follows: TGTGCCAGCAGCTTAGCGTTCGGGGGGAAGGTATTGGGCTACACCTTC. Its protein product is CASSLAFGGKVLGYTF. The chain joins TRBV7-9 to TRBJ1-2; D might be TRBD1 (5 bases). CDR1 is SEHNR, CDR2 FQNEAQ, per germline (reference sequence). V was cut by 0 bases and J by 8 bases, with 19 bases left in between. CDR3 length: 16 amino acids. Full variable domain (rest looked up from reference TRBV7-9 and TRBJ1-2): DTGVSQNPRHKITKRGQNVTFRCDPISEHNRLYWYRQTLGQGPEFLTYFQNEAQLEKSRLLSDRFSAERPKGSFSTLEIQRTEQGDSAMYLCASSLAFGGKVLGYTFGSGTRLTVV.